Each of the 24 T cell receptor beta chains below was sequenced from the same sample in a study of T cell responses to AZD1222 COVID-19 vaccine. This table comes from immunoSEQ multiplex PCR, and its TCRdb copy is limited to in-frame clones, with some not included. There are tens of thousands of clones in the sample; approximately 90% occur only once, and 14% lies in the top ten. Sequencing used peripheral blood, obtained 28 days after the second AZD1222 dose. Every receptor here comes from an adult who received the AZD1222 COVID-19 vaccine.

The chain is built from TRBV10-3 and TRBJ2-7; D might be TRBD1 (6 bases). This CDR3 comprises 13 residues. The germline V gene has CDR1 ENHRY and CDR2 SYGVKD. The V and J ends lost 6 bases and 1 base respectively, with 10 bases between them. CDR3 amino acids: CAISRDISYEQYF. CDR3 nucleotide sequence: TGTGCCATCAGCAGGGACATTTCCTACGAGCAGTACTTC.

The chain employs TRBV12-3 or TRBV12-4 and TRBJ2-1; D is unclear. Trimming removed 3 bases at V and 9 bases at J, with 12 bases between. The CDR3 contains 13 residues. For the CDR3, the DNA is TGTGCCAGCAGTTTCCCAGGACCTTCTGAGCAGTTCTTC. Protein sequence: CASSFPGPSEQFF.

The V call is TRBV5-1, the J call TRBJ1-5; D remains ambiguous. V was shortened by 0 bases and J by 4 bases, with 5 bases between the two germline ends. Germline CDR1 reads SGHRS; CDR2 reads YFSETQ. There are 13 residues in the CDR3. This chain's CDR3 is CASSLGANQPQHF. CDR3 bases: TGCGCCAGCAGCTTGGGGGCGAATCAGCCCCAGCATTTT.

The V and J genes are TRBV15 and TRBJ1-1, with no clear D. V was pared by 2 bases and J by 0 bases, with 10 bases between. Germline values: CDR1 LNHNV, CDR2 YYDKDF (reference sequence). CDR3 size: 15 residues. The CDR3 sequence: CATSRLPGMNTEAFF. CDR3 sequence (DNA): TGTGCCACCAGCAGACTTCCCGGAATGAACACTGAAGCTTTCTTT.

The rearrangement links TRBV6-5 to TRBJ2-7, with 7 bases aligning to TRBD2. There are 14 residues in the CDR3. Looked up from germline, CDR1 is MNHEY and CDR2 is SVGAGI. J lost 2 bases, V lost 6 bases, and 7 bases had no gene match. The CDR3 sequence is CASRRAGTAYEQYF. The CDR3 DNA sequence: TGTGCCAGCAGAAGAGCGGGGACCGCCTACGAGCAGTACTTC.

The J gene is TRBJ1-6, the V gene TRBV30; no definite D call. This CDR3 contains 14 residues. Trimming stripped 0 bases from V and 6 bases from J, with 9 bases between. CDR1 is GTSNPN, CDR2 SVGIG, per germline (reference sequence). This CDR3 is CAWSVDPTNSPLHF. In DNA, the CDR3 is TGTGCCTGGAGTGTCGATCCTACTAATTCACCCCTCCACTTT.

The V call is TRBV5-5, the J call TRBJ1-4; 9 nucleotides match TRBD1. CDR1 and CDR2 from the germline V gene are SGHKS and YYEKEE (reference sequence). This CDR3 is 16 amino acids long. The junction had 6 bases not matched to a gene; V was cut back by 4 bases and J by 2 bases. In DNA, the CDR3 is TGTGCCAGCAGCCGGGGACAGGGATCCACTAATGAAAAACTGTTTTTT. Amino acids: CASSRGQGSTNEKLFF. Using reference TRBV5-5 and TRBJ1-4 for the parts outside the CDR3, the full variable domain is DAGVTQSPTHLIKTRGQQVTLRCSPISGHKSVSWYQQVLGQGPQFIFQYYEKEERGRGNFPDRFSARQFPNYSSELNVNALLLGDSALYLCASSRGQGSTNEKLFFGSGTQLSVL.

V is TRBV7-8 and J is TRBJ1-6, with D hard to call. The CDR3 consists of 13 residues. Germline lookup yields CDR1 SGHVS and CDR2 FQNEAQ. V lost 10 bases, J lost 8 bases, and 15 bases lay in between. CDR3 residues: CATSEGEYSPLHF. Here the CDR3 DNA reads TGTGCCACCTCAGAGGGCGAATATTCACCCCTCCACTTT.

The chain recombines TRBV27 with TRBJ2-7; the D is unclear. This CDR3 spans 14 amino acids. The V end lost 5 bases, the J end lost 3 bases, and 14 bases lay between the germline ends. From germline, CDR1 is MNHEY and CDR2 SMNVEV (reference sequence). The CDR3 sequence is CASSDPSGLYEQYF. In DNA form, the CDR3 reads TGTGCCAGCAGTGACCCCTCCGGTCTCTACGAGCAGTACTTC.

Written as DNA, the CDR3 is TGTGCCAGCAGCTCCGGGACTAGCGGGGGGGTCGCCTACGAGCAGTACTTC. Translating it yields CASSSGTSGGVAYEQYF. This chain joins TRBV5-4 and TRBJ2-7, with 16 positions matching TRBD2. The V gene end was trimmed by 3 bases and the J gene end by 2 bases; junction bases not matched to a gene: 5. Per the germline V gene, CDR1 is SGHNT and CDR2 is YYREEE (reference sequence). This CDR3 region has 17 residues.

The CDR3 coding sequence is TGTGCCAGCAGCCAAGTGGGAGGGGGGCCCACCGATGCCTACACCTTC. This encodes CASSQVGGGPTDAYTF. The chain couples TRBV4-2 to TRBJ1-2; a weak D match, TRBD1 (6 bases). Per germline, CDR1 LGHNA and CDR2 YNFKEQ. Trimming pared 1 base from V and 10 bases from J, leaving 22 bases between. The CDR3 has 16 amino acids.

CDR3 in amino acids: CASSGGRGGTEAFF. The CDR3 DNA reads TGTGCCAGCAGCGGGGGCAGGGGGGGAACTGAAGCTTTCTTT. The chain is built from TRBV3-1 (or the pseudogene TRBV3-2) and TRBJ1-1; TRBD1 agrees at 7 bases. Germline CDR1 LGHDT, CDR2 YNNKEL (reference sequence). The CDR3 is 14 residues long. Unmatched junction bases numbered 8, after V lost 5 bases and J lost 5 bases.

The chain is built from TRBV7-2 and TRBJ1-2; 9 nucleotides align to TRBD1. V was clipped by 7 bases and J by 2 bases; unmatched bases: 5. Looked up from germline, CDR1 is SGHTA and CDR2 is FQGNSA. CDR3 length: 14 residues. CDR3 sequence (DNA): TGTGCCAGCAAGGACGGACAGGGGAACTATGGCTACACCTTC. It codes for CASKDGQGNYGYTF.

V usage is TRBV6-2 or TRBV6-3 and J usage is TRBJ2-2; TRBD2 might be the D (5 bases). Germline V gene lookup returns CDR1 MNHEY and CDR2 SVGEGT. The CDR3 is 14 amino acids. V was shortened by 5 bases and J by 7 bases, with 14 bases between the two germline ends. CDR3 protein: CASSRMDFFGELFF. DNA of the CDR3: TGTGCCAGCAGTCGCATGGACTTTTTCGGGGAGCTGTTTTTT.

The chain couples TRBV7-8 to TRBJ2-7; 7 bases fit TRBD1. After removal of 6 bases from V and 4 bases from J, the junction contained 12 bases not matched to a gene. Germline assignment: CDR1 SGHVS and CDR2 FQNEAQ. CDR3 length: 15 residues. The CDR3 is CASSIGTATLYEQYF. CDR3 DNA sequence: TGTGCCAGCAGTATTGGGACAGCAACTTTATACGAGCAGTACTTC.

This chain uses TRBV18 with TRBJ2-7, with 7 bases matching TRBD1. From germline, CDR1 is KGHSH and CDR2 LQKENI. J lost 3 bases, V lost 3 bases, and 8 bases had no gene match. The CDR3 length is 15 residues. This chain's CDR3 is CASSPGQSHFYEQYF. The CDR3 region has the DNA TGTGCCAGCTCACCGGGACAGAGCCATTTCTACGAGCAGTACTTC.

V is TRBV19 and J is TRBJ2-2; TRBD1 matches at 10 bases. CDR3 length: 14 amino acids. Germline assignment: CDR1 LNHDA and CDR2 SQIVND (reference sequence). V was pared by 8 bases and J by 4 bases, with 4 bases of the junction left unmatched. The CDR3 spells CASLGTGATGELFF. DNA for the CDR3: TGTGCCAGTCTCGGGACAGGGGCCACCGGGGAGCTGTTTTTT.

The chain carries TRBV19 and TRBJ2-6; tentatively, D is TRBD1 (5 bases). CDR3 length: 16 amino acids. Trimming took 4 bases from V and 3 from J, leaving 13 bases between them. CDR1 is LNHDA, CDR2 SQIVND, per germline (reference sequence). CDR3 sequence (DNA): TGTGCCAGTAGTACTACTCAGGGCGGTGGGGCCAACGTCCTGACTTTC. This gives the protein CASSTTQGGGANVLTF. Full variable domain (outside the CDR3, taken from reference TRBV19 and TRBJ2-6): DGGITQSPKYLFRKEGQNVTLSCEQNLNHDAMYWYRQDPGQGLRLIYYSQIVNDFQKGDIAEGYSVSREKKESFPLTVTSAQKNPTAFYLCASSTTQGGGANVLTFGAGSRLTVL.

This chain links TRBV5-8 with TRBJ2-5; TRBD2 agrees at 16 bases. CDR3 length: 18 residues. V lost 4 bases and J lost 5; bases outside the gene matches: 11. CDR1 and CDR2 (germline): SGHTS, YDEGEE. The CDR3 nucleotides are TGTGCCAGCAGCCACGCTGGGACTAGCGGGGGGGCCGTGGAGACCCAGTACTTC. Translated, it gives CASSHAGTSGGAVETQYF.

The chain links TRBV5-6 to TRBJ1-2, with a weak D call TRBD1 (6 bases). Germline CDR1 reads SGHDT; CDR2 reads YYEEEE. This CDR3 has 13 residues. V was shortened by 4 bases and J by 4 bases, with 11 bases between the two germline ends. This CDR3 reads CASSVQGGYGYTF. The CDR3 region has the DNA TGTGCCAGCAGCGTACAGGGTGGCTATGGCTACACCTTC.

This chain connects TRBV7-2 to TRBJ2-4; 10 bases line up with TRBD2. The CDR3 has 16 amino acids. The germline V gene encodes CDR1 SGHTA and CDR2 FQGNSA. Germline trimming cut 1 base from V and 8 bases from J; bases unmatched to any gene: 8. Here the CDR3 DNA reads TGTGCCAGCAGCTTAGTTAGCGGGGGGCAAGGTTACATTCAGTACTTC. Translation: CASSLVSGGQGYIQYF.

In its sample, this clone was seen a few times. CDR3 nucleotide sequence: TGTGCCACCAGTGACTCCGGGACAGGGGGGGATCAGCCCCAGCATTTT. Protein: CATSDSGTGGDQPQHF. J is TRBJ1-5 and V is TRBV24-1; 11 nucleotides line up with TRBD1. Germline CDR1 reads KGHDR; CDR2 reads SFDVKD. The junction had 6 bases not matched to a gene; V was cut back by 4 bases and J by 5 bases. The CDR3 loop spans 16 amino acids.

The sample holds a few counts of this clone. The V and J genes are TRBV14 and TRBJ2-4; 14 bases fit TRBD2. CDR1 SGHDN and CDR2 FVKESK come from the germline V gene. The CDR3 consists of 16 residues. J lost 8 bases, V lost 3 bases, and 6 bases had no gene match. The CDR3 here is CASSQQTSGGADIQYF. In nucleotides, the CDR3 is TGTGCCAGCAGCCAGCAGACTAGCGGGGGGGCCGACATTCAGTACTTC.

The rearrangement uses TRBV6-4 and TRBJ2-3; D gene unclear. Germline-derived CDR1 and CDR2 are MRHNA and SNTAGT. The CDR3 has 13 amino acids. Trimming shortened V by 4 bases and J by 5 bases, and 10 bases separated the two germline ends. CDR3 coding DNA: TGTGCCAGCAGTGGGGATATACAAGATACGCAGTATTTT. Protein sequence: CASSGDIQDTQYF.